This is a list of T cell receptor beta chains from one sample in a study of blood T cell repertoires in COVID-19. The repertoire was sequenced with immunoSEQ multiplex PCR; TCRdb's copy has only in-frame clones and lacks some. The sample consists of roughly 250,000 clones, approximately 90% of them appearing once. The sequencing input was PBMCs or T cells enriched from blood (not recorded which). These receptors were taken from a man aged 40-49 years who had recovered from COVID-19. Each CDR3 is given with its conserved first and last residue. Fields, in order: J gene, clone size, D gene, V gene, CDR3 protein, CDR3 DNA. The D gene is left open where the match is weak. A row's size may be missing; if present it is once, few, many or a size class.

J gene: TRBJ1-2; clone size: -; D gene: -; V gene: TRBV6-2/TRBV6-3; CDR3 protein: CASSYGGAPGSYGYTF; CDR3 DNA: TGTGCCAGCAGTTACGGCGGCGCCCCAGGGTCCTATGGCTACACCTTC
J gene: TRBJ1-6; clone size: -; D gene: -; V gene: TRBV5-1; CDR3 protein: CASSPGRGSSPLHF; CDR3 DNA: TGCGCCAGCAGCCCGGGCCGGGGGTCGTCACCCCTCCACTTT
J gene: TRBJ2-7; clone size: -; D gene: -; V gene: TRBV28; CDR3 protein: CASRSGRVGYEQYF; CDR3 DNA: TGTGCCAGCAGATCCGGCAGGGTGGGGTACGAGCAGTACTTC
J gene: TRBJ1-1; clone size: -; D gene: -; V gene: TRBV28; CDR3 protein: CASSWYVGGTEAFF; CDR3 DNA: TGTGCCAGCAGTTGGTACGTCGGGGGCACTGAAGCTTTCTTT
J gene: TRBJ1-4; clone size: -; D gene: -; V gene: TRBV5-1; CDR3 protein: CASSLSGDGSEKLFF; CDR3 DNA: TGCGCCAGCAGCTTGTCTGGGGACGGGAGTGAAAAACTGTTTTTT
J gene: TRBJ1-1; clone size: -; D gene: TRBD1; V gene: TRBV25-1; CDR3 protein: CASSGDRGFANTEAFF; CDR3 DNA: TGTGCCAGCAGTGGGGACAGGGGATTTGCGAACACTGAAGCTTTCTTT
J gene: TRBJ1-5; clone size: -; D gene: -; V gene: TRBV18; CDR3 protein: CASSSGFDQPQHF; CDR3 DNA: TGTGCCAGCTCATCAGGTTTCGATCAGCCCCAGCATTTT
J gene: TRBJ1-2; clone size: -; D gene: -; V gene: TRBV18; CDR3 protein: CASSLGGGVSGYGYTF; CDR3 DNA: TGTGCCAGCTCCCTTGGGGGGGGAGTTTCCGGCTATGGCTACACCTTC
J gene: TRBJ2-7; clone size: -; D gene: -; V gene: TRBV7-2; CDR3 protein: CASSFAAEYEQYF; CDR3 DNA: TGTGCCAGCAGCTTCGCGGCGGAGTACGAGCAGTACTTC
J gene: TRBJ2-1; clone size: -; D gene: TRBD1; V gene: TRBV29-1; CDR3 protein: CSVEGATGGSYNEQFF; CDR3 DNA: TGCAGCGTTGAAGGCGCGACAGGGGGCTCCTACAATGAGCAGTTCTTC
J gene: TRBJ1-5; clone size: once; D gene: -; V gene: TRBV6-2/TRBV6-3; CDR3 protein: CASSYYSNQPQHF; CDR3 DNA: TGTGCCAGCAGTTATTATAGCAATCAGCCCCAGCATTTT
J gene: TRBJ1-5; clone size: few; D gene: TRBD1; V gene: TRBV4-2; CDR3 protein: CASSQAPPGQGGFSGSQHF; CDR3 DNA: TGTGCCAGCAGCCAAGCCCCTCCGGGACAGGGGGGGTTCTCAGGGTCCCAGCATTTT
J gene: TRBJ1-4; clone size: few; D gene: TRBD1; V gene: TRBV4-3; CDR3 protein: CASSQDPYGTAKGGEKLFF; CDR3 DNA: TGCGCCAGCAGCCAAGATCCTTATGGGACAGCAAAAGGGGGTGAAAAACTGTTTTTT
J gene: TRBJ2-7; clone size: -; D gene: -; V gene: TRBV10-1; CDR3 protein: CASSESGGPKFYYEQYF; CDR3 DNA: TGCGCCAGCAGTGAGTCCGGGGGTCCGAAATTCTACTACGAGCAGTACTTC
J gene: TRBJ2-7; clone size: -; D gene: -; V gene: TRBV5-1; CDR3 protein: CASSLGTGVRYEQYF; CDR3 DNA: TGCGCCAGCAGCTTGGGAACAGGAGTCCGATACGAGCAGTACTTC
J gene: TRBJ2-5; clone size: once; D gene: -; V gene: TRBV30; CDR3 protein: CAWKTRRETQYF; CDR3 DNA: TGTGCCTGGAAGACTAGACGGGAGACCCAGTACTTC
J gene: TRBJ1-1; clone size: -; D gene: TRBD1; V gene: TRBV5-1; CDR3 protein: CASSGQGTEAFF; CDR3 DNA: TGCGCCAGCAGCGGACAGGGGACTGAAGCTTTCTTT
J gene: TRBJ2-7; clone size: -; D gene: TRBD1; V gene: TRBV28; CDR3 protein: CASSFSGQGSYEQYF; CDR3 DNA: TGTGCCAGCAGTTTCTCCGGACAGGGCTCCTACGAGCAGTACTTC
J gene: TRBJ1-5; clone size: -; D gene: TRBD1; V gene: TRBV15; CDR3 protein: CATSRVRTGGPQHF; CDR3 DNA: TGTGCCACCAGCAGAGTTAGGACAGGAGGGCCCCAGCATTTT
J gene: TRBJ1-2; clone size: -; D gene: -; V gene: TRBV14; CDR3 protein: CASSQDRGSLYGYTF; CDR3 DNA: TGTGCCAGCAGCCAAGACAGGGGCAGCCTTTATGGCTACACCTTC
J gene: TRBJ1-6; clone size: -; D gene: -; V gene: TRBV30; CDR3 protein: CAWSVTTGFDSPLHF; CDR3 DNA: TGTGCCTGGAGTGTAACTACAGGCTTTGATTCACCCCTCCACTTT
J gene: TRBJ2-5; clone size: -; D gene: TRBD2; V gene: TRBV28; CDR3 protein: CASSLFLAGGPLAGETQYF; CDR3 DNA: TGTGCCAGCAGTTTATTCTTAGCGGGAGGGCCGCTGGCTGGGGAGACCCAGTACTTC
J gene: TRBJ1-1; clone size: few; D gene: -; V gene: TRBV30; CDR3 protein: CAWSRSSRTEAFF; CDR3 DNA: TGTGCCTGGAGTCGGTCTAGCAGGACTGAAGCTTTCTTT
J gene: TRBJ2-1; clone size: -; D gene: TRBD2; V gene: TRBV3-1/TRBV3-2; CDR3 protein: CASSDSGRLSYNEQFF; CDR3 DNA: TGTGCCAGCAGCGATAGCGGGAGGTTATCCTACAATGAGCAGTTCTTC
J gene: TRBJ2-5; clone size: -; D gene: TRBD1; V gene: TRBV9; CDR3 protein: CASSGQGWSETQYF; CDR3 DNA: TGTGCCAGCAGCGGACAGGGTTGGTCGGAGACCCAGTACTTC
J gene: TRBJ2-1; clone size: once; D gene: TRBD2; V gene: TRBV6-1; CDR3 protein: CASSEVPLAGVRNEQFF; CDR3 DNA: TGTGCCAGCAGTGAGGTGCCCCTAGCGGGAGTACGCAATGAGCAGTTCTTC
J gene: TRBJ1-2; clone size: -; D gene: TRBD1; V gene: TRBV6-5; CDR3 protein: CASSYHNRGGYTF; CDR3 DNA: TGTGCCAGCAGTTATCACAACAGGGGCGGCTACACCTTC
J gene: TRBJ1-4; clone size: -; D gene: -; V gene: TRBV10-3; CDR3 protein: CAISDAGMNEKLFF; CDR3 DNA: TGTGCCATCAGTGATGCAGGGATGAATGAAAAACTGTTTTTT
J gene: TRBJ2-1; clone size: -; D gene: -; V gene: TRBV6-4; CDR3 protein: CASSDSDNNEQFF; CDR3 DNA: TGTGCCAGCAGTGACTCGGACAACAATGAGCAGTTCTTC
J gene: TRBJ1-1; clone size: -; D gene: -; V gene: TRBV7-2; CDR3 protein: CASSVDRNTEAFF; CDR3 DNA: TGTGCCAGCAGCGTGGACAGGAACACTGAAGCTTTCTTT
J gene: TRBJ1-2; clone size: -; D gene: -; V gene: TRBV7-9; CDR3 protein: CASSLPTGFRMDTF; CDR3 DNA: TGTGCCAGCAGCTTACCCACAGGTTTTAGGATGGACACCTTC
J gene: TRBJ2-3; clone size: -; D gene: TRBD2; V gene: TRBV6-5; CDR3 protein: CASGKRGSSTDTQYF; CDR3 DNA: TGTGCCAGCGGGAAGCGGGGATCTAGCACAGATACGCAGTATTTT
J gene: TRBJ1-3; clone size: -; D gene: -; V gene: TRBV10-2; CDR3 protein: CASSDPSGNTIYF; CDR3 DNA: TGCGCCAGCAGTGACCCTAGTGGAAACACCATATATTTT
J gene: TRBJ1-5; clone size: -; D gene: -; V gene: TRBV6-5; CDR3 protein: CASSYSGSPNTPQHF; CDR3 DNA: TGTGCCAGCAGTTACTCGGGCAGCCCAAATACGCCCCAGCATTTT
J gene: TRBJ2-1; clone size: -; D gene: TRBD1; V gene: TRBV7-6; CDR3 protein: CASSLIGTGAYNEQFF; CDR3 DNA: TGTGCCAGCAGCTTAATAGGGACAGGGGCGTACAATGAGCAGTTCTTC
J gene: TRBJ2-7; clone size: -; D gene: -; V gene: TRBV7-9; CDR3 protein: CASSPSYEQYF; CDR3 DNA: TGTGCCAGCAGCCCGTCCTACGAGCAGTACTTC
J gene: TRBJ1-4; clone size: -; D gene: -; V gene: TRBV18; CDR3 protein: CASSPLSGGGRNEKLFF; CDR3 DNA: TGTGCCAGCTCACCCCTTTCCGGGGGGGGCCGTAATGAAAAACTGTTTTTT
J gene: TRBJ2-1; clone size: -; D gene: TRBD1; V gene: TRBV19; CDR3 protein: CASSTDRGIHNEQFF; CDR3 DNA: TGTGCCAGTAGTACGGACAGGGGGATTCACAATGAGCAGTTCTTC
J gene: TRBJ1-6; clone size: -; D gene: -; V gene: TRBV27; CDR3 protein: CATRLDSYNSPLHF; CDR3 DNA: TGTGCCACCAGGCTAGACTCCTATAATTCACCCCTCCACTTT
J gene: TRBJ2-5; clone size: few; D gene: -; V gene: TRBV7-2; CDR3 protein: CASSSMLTEETQYF; CDR3 DNA: TGTGCCAGCAGCTCTATGCTGACAGAAGAGACCCAGTACTTC
J gene: TRBJ1-2; clone size: few; D gene: TRBD1; V gene: TRBV15; CDR3 protein: CATSRGPGQNPFSYGYTF; CDR3 DNA: TGTGCCACCAGCAGAGGACCGGGACAGAATCCGTTTAGCTATGGCTACACCTTC
J gene: TRBJ1-5; clone size: -; D gene: -; V gene: TRBV12-5; CDR3 protein: CASGLVLIPPIRDQPQHF; CDR3 DNA: TGTGCTAGTGGTTTGGTACTTATCCCGCCTATACGGGATCAGCCCCAGCATTTT